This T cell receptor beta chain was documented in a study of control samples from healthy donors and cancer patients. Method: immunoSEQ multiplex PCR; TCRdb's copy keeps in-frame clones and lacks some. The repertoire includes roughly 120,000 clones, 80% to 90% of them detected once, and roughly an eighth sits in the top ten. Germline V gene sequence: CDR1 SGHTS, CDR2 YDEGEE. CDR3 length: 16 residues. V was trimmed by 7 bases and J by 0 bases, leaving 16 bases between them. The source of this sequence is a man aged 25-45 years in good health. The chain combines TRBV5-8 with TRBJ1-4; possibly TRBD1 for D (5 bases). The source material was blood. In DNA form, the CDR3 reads TGTGCCAGCTGTGACCGGGACGATGCAACTAATGAAAAACTGTTTTTT. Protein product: CASCDRDDATNEKLFF.